The T cell receptor beta chain described here comes from a study of quantifying T cell responses using KT2 cells. At the level of the study: Reverse transcription used primers in the TCR alpha and beta constant regions.

The study, taken as a whole, reports: Detection of KT2 sequences held at the lowest tested level, about one cell per 100,000 PBMC.

This clonotype was recorded many times. Its antigen remains unknown. KT2, a clone with a known TCR, was spiked into unfractionated PBMC. Germline-derived CDR1 and CDR2 are SEHNR and FQNEAQ (reference sequence). This CDR3 comprises 14 residues. Trimming stripped 1 base from V and 4 bases from J, with 9 bases between. The cDNA 3' end received a ligated oligonucleotide with a UMI. An equimolar mix of RC1.1 and RC1.2 primed the beta chain across TRBC1 and TRBC2. Using its own MiXCR run on the UMI-ligation and nested PCR reads, TCRdb lists one record per CDR3 protein. The repertoire holds 40,000 to 55,000 distinct CDR3 sequences, with about 9.9% as singletons.

The TCR sequence derives from a human donor. J is TRBJ2-3 and V is TRBV7-9, with a possible D match to TRBD2 (7 bases). Material: PBMCs spiked with cells of the T cell clone KT2. The CDR3 loop reads CASSLDGGPDTQYF. The DNA of the CDR3 is TGTGCCAGCAGCTTAGACGGGGGGCCAGATACGCAGTATTTT.